This T cell receptor beta chain was observed in a study of blood T cell repertoires in COVID-19 (dated by TCRdb to the early 2020s). Concerning the study at large: The collaborator samples originated in the United States, Italy and Spain and spanned the acute and convalescent phases of COVID-19. The prospective study material was composed of cDNA or gDNA derived from T cells, B-cell-depleted T cells, or PBMCs. Sample metadata almost always included a de-identified subject ID, COVID-19 status, age in years and sex. Samples were obtained from the ongoing ImmuneRACE study (first 160 participants) and from about 1,300 subjects provided by 6 global collaborators. The repertoires were made available in a free public database intended to serve as a resource for research on the immune response to SARS-CoV-2. HLA class I and class II types, where available, came from metadata supplied by the sample provider rather than from assay-based typing. The dataset comprised deeply sampled blood TCRbeta repertoires from subjects exposed to, actively infected with, or recovered from COVID-19.

Study-wide conclusions, independent of this receptor: The amount of clinical and demographic metadata varied by source and participant and was provided uncurated.

TCRbeta CDR3 regions were amplified from genomic DNA by means of the immunoSEQ Assay, a bias-controlled multiplex PCR. On the study's bioinformatics: The number of nucleated cells in each sample was estimated from the amplification of reference gene primers within the assay. Sequence reads were collapsed and filtered to measure the absolute abundance of every unique TCRbeta CDR3 rearrangement. For each sample, productive Simpson clonality was calculated as the square root of Simpson's diversity index across productive rearrangements. Not all clones reach the TCRdb copy of this immuneACCESS table, which keeps in-frame sequences only. Checked studies attribute under half of the gap to unresolved V genes and leave the rest unexplained. V, J and clone size are taken as reported in that table, and D and trimming were inferred from the DNA itself. Recorded for this sample are about 25,000 clones; around nine tenths of them occurred a single time. The biggest ten clones account for just under 9% of the sample.

For this chain, trimming is 6 bases at the V end and 6 bases at the J end, and the number of junction bases without a gene match is 9. The CDR3 covers 14 residues, taking in both the cysteine and the phenylalanine. Just CDR3 DNA is preserved here, 42 bases in frame from base 1. The germline V gene supplies CDR1 SNHLY and CDR2 FYNNEI. Each collaborating institution followed its own protocols to collect whole blood in K2EDTA tubes. For TCRbeta analysis, collaborator samples were shipped as frozen whole blood, as isolated PBMCs, or as DNA extracted from either sample type. In the case of this clone: Its target antigen remains unknown. No base quality information exists; no much larger clone differs at one position.

The sequencing input was peripheral blood. This sequence was found in a human donor with active COVID-19. The donor label of this sample is uncertain. Recombination connected TRBV2 to TRBJ1-2, with 8 bases in between that match TRBD1. The nucleotides are TGTGCCAGCAGCGCAACTCGGACAGGGAATGGCTACACCTTC. It is translated as CASSATRTGNGYTF.